Listed below are T cell receptor beta chains from one sample, sequenced in a study of blood T cell repertoires in COVID-19. TCRdb's table, derived via immunoSEQ multiplex PCR, lists solely in-frame clones and lacks some. This sample has around 260,000 clones, with around 92% found just once. Material for sequencing was peripheral blood. Receptors originate from a person aged 18 to 30 with COVID-19, enrolled during active disease. Both conserved end residues are part of each CDR3. The D gene is left open where the match is weak. Rows give clone size only sometimes, using once, few, many, or a class for an expanded clone.

d_gene: TRBD1; v_gene: TRBV10-1; abundance: .; len: 14; j_gene: TRBJ2-7; CDR3aa: CASEGGTGHTEQYF; CDR3nt: TGCGCCAGCGAAGGTGGGACAGGGCATACGGAGCAGTACTTC
d_gene: TRBD1; v_gene: TRBV19; abundance: .; len: 13; j_gene: TRBJ2-7; CDR3aa: CASAGTGSPKQYF; CDR3nt: TGTGCCAGTGCCGGGACAGGGTCACCTAAGCAGTACTTC
d_gene: .; v_gene: TRBV24-1; abundance: .; len: 17; j_gene: TRBJ1-5; CDR3aa: CATSDLSDSPSGQPQHF; CDR3nt: TGTGCCACCAGTGATTTGTCGGACAGCCCTTCGGGACAGCCCCAGCATTTT
d_gene: TRBD1; v_gene: TRBV3-1/TRBV3-2; abundance: .; len: 17; j_gene: TRBJ2-2; CDR3aa: CASSHEDRGPNTGELFF; CDR3nt: TGTGCCAGCAGCCACGAGGACAGGGGGCCGAACACCGGGGAGCTGTTTTTT
d_gene: .; v_gene: TRBV27; abundance: .; len: 17; j_gene: TRBJ2-7; CDR3aa: CASTHGAARNSAYEQYF; CDR3nt: TGTGCCAGCACCCATGGGGCAGCCCGTAATTCTGCCTACGAGCAGTACTTC
d_gene: .; v_gene: TRBV10-2; abundance: .; len: 14; j_gene: TRBJ1-3; CDR3aa: CASRATKSGNTIYF; CDR3nt: TGCGCCAGCAGGGCCACTAAATCTGGAAACACCATATATTTT
d_gene: .; v_gene: TRBV10-3; abundance: .; len: 14; j_gene: TRBJ2-5; CDR3aa: CAISELTGKETQYF; CDR3nt: TGTGCCATCAGTGAGCTGACGGGAAAAGAGACCCAGTACTTC
d_gene: .; v_gene: TRBV30; abundance: .; len: 19; j_gene: TRBJ2-6; CDR3aa: CAWSVLKVASPSGANVLTF; CDR3nt: TGTGCCTGGAGTGTACTCAAGGTAGCGAGTCCTTCTGGGGCCAACGTCCTGACTTTC
d_gene: .; v_gene: TRBV5-1; abundance: .; len: 14; j_gene: TRBJ2-5; CDR3aa: CASSPNGDSETQYF; CDR3nt: TGCGCCAGCAGTCCCAACGGGGATTCGGAGACCCAGTACTTC
d_gene: .; v_gene: TRBV11-2; abundance: .; len: 15; j_gene: TRBJ2-2; CDR3aa: CASSLDRANTGELFF; CDR3nt: TGTGCCAGCAGCTTAGACAGGGCGAACACCGGGGAGCTGTTTTTT
d_gene: TRBD2; v_gene: TRBV11-2; abundance: .; len: 15; j_gene: TRBJ2-3; CDR3aa: CASSPAGGSTDTQYF; CDR3nt: TGTGCCAGCAGCCCGGCGGGAGGAAGCACAGATACGCAGTATTTT
d_gene: .; v_gene: TRBV27; abundance: .; len: 15; j_gene: TRBJ2-2; CDR3aa: CASSRSGDVSGELFF; CDR3nt: TGTGCCAGCAGTCGTTCGGGGGACGTGTCCGGGGAGCTGTTTTTT
d_gene: .; v_gene: TRBV7-2; abundance: .; len: 15; j_gene: TRBJ1-2; CDR3aa: CASSSGEARNYGYTF; CDR3nt: TGTGCCAGCAGCTCGGGGGAGGCCCGGAACTATGGCTACACCTTC
d_gene: .; v_gene: TRBV12-3/TRBV12-4; abundance: few; len: 12; j_gene: TRBJ1-4; CDR3aa: CASSLIGEKLFF; CDR3nt: TGTGCCAGCAGTTTAATCGGGGAAAAACTGTTTTTT
d_gene: TRBD2; v_gene: TRBV27; abundance: .; len: 12; j_gene: TRBJ2-1; CDR3aa: CASGLDYNEQFF; CDR3nt: TGTGCCAGCGGACTAGACTACAATGAGCAGTTCTTC
d_gene: TRBD2; v_gene: TRBV5-1; abundance: .; len: 15; j_gene: TRBJ2-7; CDR3aa: CASSSSSGTSYEQYF; CDR3nt: TGCGCCAGCAGCTCATCTAGCGGGACTTCCTACGAGCAGTACTTC
d_gene: .; v_gene: TRBV7-8; abundance: .; len: 14; j_gene: TRBJ2-1; CDR3aa: CASSRGGPGLEQFF; CDR3nt: TGTGCCAGCAGCCGAGGAGGCCCGGGTCTGGAGCAGTTCTTC
d_gene: .; v_gene: TRBV6-4; abundance: .; len: 16; j_gene: TRBJ2-1; CDR3aa: CASSDSIFSDTNEQFF; CDR3nt: TGTGCCAGCAGTGACTCGATATTTAGCGATACCAATGAGCAGTTCTTC
d_gene: .; v_gene: TRBV25-1; abundance: few; len: 16; j_gene: TRBJ2-1; CDR3aa: CASTTGAKSSYNEQFF; CDR3nt: TGTGCCAGCACCACGGGAGCCAAGAGCTCCTACAATGAGCAGTTCTTC
d_gene: TRBD2; v_gene: TRBV9; abundance: .; len: 15; j_gene: TRBJ2-3; CDR3aa: CASSISSGSTDTQYF; CDR3nt: TGTGCCAGCAGCATATCTAGCGGGAGTACAGATACGCAGTATTTT
d_gene: TRBD1; v_gene: TRBV27; abundance: .; len: 14; j_gene: TRBJ1-2; CDR3aa: CASSLVQGDYGYTF; CDR3nt: TGTGCCAGCAGTTTAGTCCAGGGGGACTATGGCTACACCTTC
d_gene: .; v_gene: TRBV28; abundance: .; len: 12; j_gene: TRBJ1-2; CDR3aa: CASSPRQYGYTF; CDR3nt: TGTGCCAGCAGCCCGAGACAGTATGGCTACACCTTC
d_gene: .; v_gene: TRBV5-6; abundance: .; len: 12; j_gene: TRBJ1-5; CDR3aa: CASSLLGQPQHF; CDR3nt: TGTGCCAGCAGCTTGCTAGGTCAGCCCCAGCATTTT
d_gene: TRBD2; v_gene: TRBV13; abundance: .; len: 16; j_gene: TRBJ2-5; CDR3aa: CASSLGSGSLKETQYF; CDR3nt: TGTGCCAGCAGCTTAGGTAGCGGGAGCTTAAAAGAGACCCAGTACTTC
d_gene: TRBD2; v_gene: TRBV5-8; abundance: .; len: 20; j_gene: TRBJ2-1; CDR3aa: CASSSRTSGRGGRNYNEQFF; CDR3nt: TGTGCCAGCAGCTCAAGGACTAGCGGGAGAGGGGGTCGGAACTACAATGAGCAGTTCTTC
d_gene: .; v_gene: TRBV5-4; abundance: .; len: 13; j_gene: TRBJ2-7; CDR3aa: CASSLGTISEQYF; CDR3nt: TGTGCCAGCAGCTTGGGTACCATCAGCGAGCAGTACTTC
d_gene: TRBD1; v_gene: TRBV2; abundance: .; len: 11; j_gene: TRBJ2-7; CDR3aa: CASSYQGAQYF; CDR3nt: TGTGCCAGCAGTTACCAGGGGGCCCAGTACTTC
d_gene: .; v_gene: TRBV19; abundance: .; len: 17; j_gene: TRBJ1-5; CDR3aa: CASRSSTGTRNNQPQHF; CDR3nt: TGTGCCAGTAGATCCTCCACCGGGACACGTAACAATCAGCCCCAGCATTTT
d_gene: .; v_gene: TRBV12-3/TRBV12-4; abundance: .; len: 13; j_gene: TRBJ2-5; CDR3aa: CASSLGGKETQYF; CDR3nt: TGTGCCAGCAGTTTAGGCGGGAAGGAGACCCAGTACTTC
d_gene: TRBD1; v_gene: TRBV7-8; abundance: few; len: 16; j_gene: TRBJ1-2; CDR3aa: CASSLGQGQGGGGYTF; CDR3nt: TGTGCCAGCAGCTTAGGGCAGGGACAGGGGGGAGGTGGCTACACCTTC
d_gene: .; v_gene: TRBV27; abundance: once; len: 15; j_gene: TRBJ1-6; CDR3aa: CASSSQGTYNSPLHF; CDR3nt: TGTGCCAGCAGTTCCCAGGGGACCTATAATTCACCCCTCCACTTT
d_gene: TRBD2; v_gene: TRBV29-1; abundance: .; len: 14; j_gene: TRBJ2-5; CDR3aa: CSVAGLAAQETQYF; CDR3nt: TGCAGCGTTGCAGGACTAGCGGCCCAAGAGACCCAGTACTTC
d_gene: .; v_gene: TRBV7-9; abundance: .; len: 15; j_gene: TRBJ2-1; CDR3aa: CASSAARVSYNEQFF; CDR3nt: TGTGCCAGCAGCGCAGCGCGGGTCTCCTACAATGAGCAGTTCTTC
d_gene: TRBD2; v_gene: TRBV24-1; abundance: .; len: 15; j_gene: TRBJ2-1; CDR3aa: CATSDLGEGNDEQFF; CDR3nt: TGTGCCACCAGTGATTTGGGGGAGGGGAACGATGAGCAGTTCTTC
d_gene: .; v_gene: TRBV19; abundance: .; len: 16; j_gene: TRBJ2-7; CDR3aa: CASSQTQIGHLYEQYF; CDR3nt: TGTGCCAGTAGCCAGACCCAAATCGGACACTTATACGAGCAGTACTTC
d_gene: TRBD1; v_gene: TRBV28; abundance: .; len: 14; j_gene: TRBJ2-7; CDR3aa: CASSNPGQIYEQYF; CDR3nt: TGTGCCAGCAGTAATCCGGGACAGATTTACGAGCAGTACTTC
d_gene: TRBD1; v_gene: TRBV7-9; abundance: .; len: 16; j_gene: TRBJ2-2; CDR3aa: CASEAGQGARAGELFF; CDR3nt: TGTGCCAGCGAGGCGGGACAGGGGGCGAGAGCCGGGGAGCTGTTTTTT
d_gene: .; v_gene: TRBV19; abundance: .; len: 15; j_gene: TRBJ1-2; CDR3aa: CASSWGTFPNYGYTF; CDR3nt: TGTGCCAGTAGTTGGGGGACATTTCCTAACTATGGCTACACCTTC
d_gene: TRBD1; v_gene: TRBV5-1; abundance: .; len: 13; j_gene: TRBJ1-2; CDR3aa: CASSPGQGFGYTF; CDR3nt: TGCGCCAGCAGCCCGGGACAGGGATTCGGCTACACCTTC
d_gene: TRBD1; v_gene: TRBV19; abundance: .; len: 13; j_gene: TRBJ1-5; CDR3aa: CATTGTANQPQHF; CDR3nt: TGTGCCACAACCGGGACAGCTAATCAGCCCCAGCATTTT
d_gene: TRBD1; v_gene: TRBV2; abundance: .; len: 18; j_gene: TRBJ2-2; CDR3aa: CASSEGRTGAQDTGELFF; CDR3nt: TGTGCCAGCAGTGAAGGAAGGACAGGGGCGCAGGACACCGGGGAGCTGTTTTTT
d_gene: .; v_gene: TRBV21-1; abundance: .; len: 16; j_gene: TRBJ2-7; CDR3aa: CASSKGHRDRDNEQYF; CDR3nt: TGTGCCAGCAGCAAAGGGCACCGGGACAGGGACAACGAGCAGTACTTC
d_gene: TRBD1; v_gene: TRBV7-2; abundance: .; len: 15; j_gene: TRBJ2-2; CDR3aa: CASSLMTGRTGELFF; CDR3nt: TGTGCCAGCAGCTTAATGACAGGGCGCACCGGGGAGCTGTTTTTT
d_gene: .; v_gene: TRBV29-1; abundance: .; len: 14; j_gene: TRBJ1-1; CDR3aa: CSVEDLHGGTEAFF; CDR3nt: TGCAGCGTTGAAGATCTTCACGGGGGCACTGAAGCTTTCTTT
d_gene: TRBD1; v_gene: TRBV5-5; abundance: .; len: 15; j_gene: TRBJ1-5; CDR3aa: CASSLRQGVNQPQHF; CDR3nt: TGTGCCAGCAGCTTGAGACAGGGGGTCAATCAGCCCCAGCATTTT
d_gene: .; v_gene: TRBV12-3/TRBV12-4; abundance: .; len: 12; j_gene: TRBJ1-1; CDR3aa: CASLNGGVGAFF; CDR3nt: TGTGCCAGCCTCAATGGGGGGGTTGGAGCTTTCTTT
d_gene: .; v_gene: TRBV12-3/TRBV12-4; abundance: .; len: 12; j_gene: TRBJ2-7; CDR3aa: CASSGPSYEQYF; CDR3nt: TGTGCCAGCAGTGGGCCCTCCTACGAGCAGTACTTC
d_gene: TRBD1; v_gene: TRBV7-8; abundance: .; len: 13; j_gene: TRBJ1-5; CDR3aa: CASSPGQLQPQHF; CDR3nt: TGTGCCAGCAGCCCGGGACAGTTACAGCCCCAGCATTTT
d_gene: .; v_gene: TRBV7-9; abundance: .; len: 17; j_gene: TRBJ2-2; CDR3aa: CASSLGVGEGDTGELFF; CDR3nt: TGTGCCAGCAGCTTAGGAGTGGGTGAAGGGGACACCGGGGAGCTGTTTTTT